The rows below give T cell receptor beta chains drawn from one sample of a study of breast tumors, draining lymph nodes, adjacent tissues. MiXCR, applied by TCRdb to the multiplex PCR reads, yields one record per CDR3 protein. The table records around 120,000 distinct CDR3 sequences, about 20% of them present only once. What was sequenced was axillary lymph node tissue. These receptors were obtained from a female donor with breast cancer. Some clones in this sample may be carry-over from other donors' samples. Each CDR3 is given with its conserved first and last residue. A D gene is named only where the DNA matches it firmly. Some rows mark clone size as missing; the rest say once, few, many or name a class of expanded clone.

D gene,V gene,clone size,J gene,CDR3 DNA,CDR3 protein
TRBD1,TRBV11-2,many,TRBJ2-2,TGTGCCAGCAGTCTATTCGGGACAGCAGGAACCGGGGAGCTGTTTTTT,CASSLFGTAGTGELFF
-,TRBV20-1,many,TRBJ2-1,TGCAGTGCTAGGGGTCGGGCCTCCTACAATGAGCAGTTCTTC,CSARGRASYNEQFF
-,TRBV19,many,TRBJ2-7,TGTGCCAGTAGTATTGGCGGCTCCTACGAGCAGTACTTC,CASSIGGSYEQYF
-,TRBV6-6,many,TRBJ1-2,TGTGCCAGCACCCCACTCATCGATCGGGGCTACACCTTC,CASTPLIDRGYTF
TRBD2,TRBV19,-,TRBJ2-2,TGTGCCAGTACCCCGGGACTAGCGATTTACACCGGGGAGCTGTCTTTT,CASTPGLAIYTGELSF
-,TRBV5-8,many,TRBJ1-5,TGTGCCAGCAGCCCCACGGGGGGTATACAGCCCCAGCATTTT,CASSPTGGIQPQHF
-,TRBV25-1,many,TRBJ2-1,TGTGCCAGCAGTAAGGGTGGTGGGTCCTACAATGAGCAGTTCTTC,CASSKGGGSYNEQFF
TRBD1,TRBV5-6,many,TRBJ2-7,TGTGCCAGCAGCTTGCCCCGGGACAGGGTCTACGAGCAGTACTTC,CASSLPRDRVYEQYF
-,TRBV3-1,-,TRBJ2-1,TGTGCCAGCAGCCGCGGGGGCGATGAGCAGTTCTTC,CASSRGGDEQFF
-,TRBV9,many,TRBJ2-5,TGTGCCAGCAGCGTTCAGGCTCCCCCAGAGACCCAGTACTTC,CASSVQAPPETQYF
TRBD2,TRBV7-6,few,TRBJ2-1,TGTGCCAGCAGCTTACGCGGCGGGGGGTCCTCGAGCGTATACAATGAGCAGTTCTTC,CASSLRGGGSSSVYNEQFF
-,TRBV12-3/TRBV12-4,many,TRBJ1-2,TGTGCCAGCAGTTTTCGAGAGGGGGATGGCTACACCTTC,CASSFREGDGYTF
TRBD1,TRBV6-1,many,TRBJ1-6,TGTGCCAGCAGTGAAGCAACAGGGGGTGGTTCACCCCTCCACTTT,CASSEATGGGSPLHF
TRBD1,TRBV30,many,TRBJ2-3,TGTGCCTGGAGGCAGGGGGGCACAGATACGCAGTATTTT,CAWRQGGTDTQYF
-,TRBV5-6,-,TRBJ2-1,TGTGCCAGCAGCCTTCCCGACTTTAACACCAGAGAGAGCTCCTGCAATGAGCAGTTCTTC,CASSLPDFNTRESSCNEQFF
TRBD1,TRBV5-1,many,TRBJ2-7,TGCGCCAGCAGCAAAGACAGGGACGAGCAGTACTTC,CASSKDRDEQYF
-,TRBV6-6,many,TRBJ1-2,TGTGCCAGCAGTTACTCCCACGGCTACTATGGCTACACCTTC,CASSYSHGYYGYTF